The 32 T cell receptor beta chains presented below share a single source sample, sequenced in a study of CD8+CD57+ T cells in acquired aplastic anemia. Profiling that covered TCR beta VDJ and CDR3 relied on genomic DNA as its template. TCRdb re-called the reads through MiXCR, storing one row per CDR3 protein. The table has 150,000 to 200,000 distinct CDR3 sequences, approximately 60% seen once; the top ten hold under 50%. The sample consisted of sorted CD4+, CD8+, or CD8+CD57+ T cells (not recorded which) from PBMCs. The origin of the receptors is a human donor in good health.

This clonotype was counted between two and nine times. One end of the junction fails to match germline, which may point to a read error. J is TRBJ1-4 and V is TRBV15, with D perhaps matching TRBD1 (6 bases). The CDR3 has 15 amino acids. Germline V gene sequence: CDR1 LNHNV, CDR2 YYDKDF (reference sequence). The CDR3 DNA follows: TGTGCCACCAGCCGAGACAGGTCGCTAAATGAAAAACTGTTTTTT. Its protein product is CATSRDRSLNEKLFF.

The chain recombines TRBV7-9 with TRBJ2-7; D could derive from TRBD1 or TRBD2 (6 bases each). From germline, CDR1 is SEHNR and CDR2 FQNEAQ (reference sequence). The CDR3 has 14 amino acids. The V gene lost 7 bases and the J gene lost 2 bases, with 15 bases spanning the gap. CDR3 DNA sequence: TGTGCCAGCAATAGGGGGGAATCCACCTACGAGCAGTACTTC. This sequence encodes CASNRGESTYEQYF.

This clonotype was observed a single time. The V call is TRBV27, the J call TRBJ2-5; no definite D call. Per the germline V gene, CDR1 is MNHEY and CDR2 is SMNVEV (reference sequence). The CDR3 is made up of 13 amino acids. V was clipped by 4 bases and J by 1 base, with 7 bases between them. This chain's CDR3 is CASSSSFQETQYF. CDR3 in DNA: TGTGCCAGCAGTTCGTCGTTCCAAGAGACCCAGTACTTC.

This clonotype appeared many times. This CDR3 reads CATQGGAGANVLTF. The CDR3 nucleotides are TGTGCCACCCAGGGGGGAGCTGGGGCCAACGTCCTGACTTTC. The chain carries TRBV6-5 and TRBJ2-6; tentative D call: TRBD1 (7 bases). The germline V and J ends were trimmed by 10 bases and 2 bases, with 12 bases remaining between them. The CDR3 length is 14 residues. CDR1 and CDR2 (germline): MNHEY, SVGAGI.

This clonotype occurred once. The chain couples TRBV20-1 to TRBJ2-2; D may be TRBD2 (5 bases). This CDR3 spans 15 amino acids. Germline values: CDR1 DFQATT, CDR2 SNEGSKA (reference sequence). Trimming shortened V by 4 bases and J by 7 bases, and 19 bases separated the two germline ends. The CDR3 nucleotides are TGCAGTGCTACTTTAGGTGGGGAGTGGGGCGGGGAGCTGTTTTTT. Encoded protein: CSATLGGEWGGELFF.

The chain has TRBV7-2 and TRBJ1-2; D gene ambiguous. Trimming took off 0 bases at V and 4 bases at J, with 3 bases between the two ends. The CDR3 extends over 12 amino acids. CDR1 is SGHTA, CDR2 FQGNSA, per germline. The CDR3 sequence: CASSLASYGYTF. Here the CDR3 DNA reads TGTGCCAGCAGCTTAGCCAGCTATGGCTACACCTTC.

The table lists this clonotype with many counts. This chain joins TRBV20-1 and TRBJ2-7; TRBD1 agrees at 8 bases. The CDR3 runs to 13 residues. The V segment lost 5 bases and the J segment 3 bases; nucleotides outside the gene matches: 6. CDR1 and CDR2 (germline): DFQATT, SNEGSKA (reference sequence). CDR3 in amino acids: CSADRGINYEQYF. The CDR3 DNA is TGCAGTGCTGACAGGGGAATAAACTACGAGCAGTACTTC.

This clonotype was found many times. The CDR3 sequence is CASCPGGTYNEQFF. DNA of the CDR3: TGTGCCAGCTGTCCGGGGGGCACCTACAATGAGCAGTTCTTC. The chain links TRBV12-3 or TRBV12-4 to TRBJ2-1, with D perhaps matching TRBD2 (7 bases). The CDR3 spans 14 residues. V lost 8 bases and J lost 2, with 13 bases in between.

Comments on this clonotype: A much more abundant neighbour one base away suggests this may be a read error. This chain uses TRBV24-1 with TRBJ1-2, with D maybe TRBD1 (5 bases). Germline CDR1 reads KGHDR; CDR2 reads SFDVKD. The CDR3 loop spans 13 amino acids. Here the CDR3 DNA reads TGTGCCATCCAGGGACTGACCCACTATGGCCACACCTTC. This sequence encodes CAIQGLTHYGHTF.

The chain employs TRBV19 and TRBJ2-2, with D tentatively TRBD1 (6 bases). This CDR3 is 15 amino acids long. CDR1 is LNHDA, CDR2 SQIVND, per germline (reference sequence). V gave up 6 bases and J gave up 0 bases, with 11 bases separating them. The CDR3 DNA follows: TGTGCCAGTAGGCCGACAGGTTCGAACACCGGGGAGCTGTTTTTT. Protein product: CASRPTGSNTGELFF.

Concerning this clonotype itself: At one of its ends the junction is not consistent with the germline gene, which may arise from a read error. The rearrangement uses TRBV7-7 and TRBJ1-1, with a possible D match to TRBD1 (5 bases). Per germline, CDR1 SSHAT and CDR2 FNYEAQ (reference sequence). CDR3 size: 12 residues. The CDR3 DNA follows: TGTGCCAGCAGCGACGGGACGGGTAAAGCTTTATTT. It specifies CASSDGTGKALF.

The V call is TRBV10-3, the J call TRBJ1-2, with TRBD1 identical over 10 bases. After removal of 0 bases from V and 0 bases from J, the junction contained 4 bases not matched to a gene. This CDR3 spans 17 amino acids. The germline gives CDR1 ENHRY, CDR2 SYGVKD. For the CDR3, the DNA is TGTGCCATCAGTGAGTCAAAGGGACAGGGGCCTAACTATGGCTACACCTTC. Its protein product is CAISESKGQGPNYGYTF.

The rearrangement links TRBV24-1 to TRBJ2-2, with D possibly TRBD2 on 6 matching bases. The germline CDR1 and CDR2 sequences are KGHDR and SFDVKD. The CDR3 sequence is 14 residues long. Trimming took off 9 bases at V and 5 bases at J, with 15 bases between the two ends. The CDR3 protein is CATQSGTHTGELFF. The CDR3 bases are TGTGCCACCCAATCCGGGACTCATACCGGGGAGCTGTTTTTT.

This clonotype was recorded many times. CDR3 residues: CASSETGAYGYTF. CDR3 sequence (DNA): TGTGCCAGCAGTGAAACCGGGGCCTATGGCTACACCTTC. The chain has TRBV25-1 and TRBJ1-2; D is possibly TRBD1 (5 bases). This CDR3 region has 13 residues. In germline, CDR1 is MGHDK, CDR2 SYGVNS. Trimming shortened V by 2 bases and J by 4 bases, and 8 bases separated the two germline ends.

The chain combines TRBV15 with TRBJ1-5, with no clear D. Germline V gene sequence: CDR1 LNHNV, CDR2 YYDKDF (reference sequence). This CDR3 is 15 amino acids long. V shed 5 bases and J shed 3 bases, with 14 bases lying between them. The CDR3 DNA reads as TGTGCCACCAGCCTAGAAAGGGCACCCAATCAGCCCCAGCATTTT. This codes for CATSLERAPNQPQHF.

The V gene is TRBV5-1, the J gene TRBJ2-1; 13 bases agree with TRBD2. The CDR3 is 15 residues long. Germline CDR1 reads SGHRS; CDR2 reads YFSETQ. V gave up 2 bases and J gave up 8 bases; unmatched junction bases: 4. CDR3 loop: CASSLPGTSGDEQFF. The DNA for the CDR3 is TGCGCCAGCAGCTTACCCGGGACTAGCGGGGATGAGCAGTTCTTC.

The V gene is TRBV5-5, the J gene TRBJ2-7, with 9 positions matching TRBD2. CDR3 length: 16 amino acids. The V gene end was trimmed by 4 bases and the J gene end by 3 bases; junction bases not matched to a gene: 11. Germline CDR1 is SGHKS and CDR2 is YYEKEE (reference sequence). The CDR3 DNA follows: TGTGCCAGCAGCCAAACGGCTAGCGGGGTACTCTACGAGCAGTACTTC. Amino acids: CASSQTASGVLYEQYF.

V usage is TRBV5-6 and J usage is TRBJ2-1; D perhaps matches TRBD2 (5 bases). Germline CDR1 reads SGHDT; CDR2 reads YYEEEE. Deletions cut 4 bases from V and 8 bases from J, with 13 bases between. The CDR3 is 13 amino acids. CDR3 coding DNA: TGTGCCAGCAGCCCAGACTCGGAGGATGAGCAGTTCTTC. It codes for CASSPDSEDEQFF.

On this clonotype: A clone one base away is much larger, so this may be a read error. The chain links TRBV5-1 to TRBJ2-7, with 13 bases fitting TRBD2. The V and J ends lost 3 bases and 7 bases, in that order; junction bases with no gene match: 10. In germline, CDR1 is SGHRS, CDR2 YFSETQ. The CDR3 sequence is 16 residues long. Here the CDR3 reads CASSSLAGGPKNEQYF. In nucleotides, the CDR3 is TGCGCCAGCAGCTCACTAGCGGGAGGGCCAAAGAATGAGCAGTACTTC.

V is TRBV15 and J is TRBJ2-5; D ambiguous. From germline, CDR1 is LNHNV and CDR2 YYDKDF (reference sequence). V lost 8 bases to trimming and J lost 1 base, with 11 bases between them. The CDR3 contains 13 residues. CDR3 in DNA: TGTGCCACCGCTCGGGCTTTCCAAGAGACCCAGTACTTC. This gives the protein CATARAFQETQYF.

As regards this clonotype: An end of the junction differs from the germline gene, which may be a read error. V and J are TRBV7-7 and TRBJ2-3, with D possibly matching TRBD2 (5 bases). This CDR3 has 15 residues. CDR1 is SSHAT and CDR2 is FNYEAQ in the germline V gene (reference sequence). The CDR3, as DNA: TGTGCTAGCAGCTTAATAGCGAGGAGCACAGATACGCAGTATTTT. It encodes CASSLIARSTDTQYF.

V is TRBV20-1 and J is TRBJ2-5, with TRBD1 as a possible D gene (9 bases). Trimming removed 3 bases at V and 1 base at J, with 33 bases between. The germline CDR1 and CDR2 sequences are DFQATT and SNEGSKA (reference sequence). This CDR3 region has 21 residues. Here the CDR3 DNA reads TGCAGTGCTAGTCCCGGGACAGGGTACGTTGCGGGAGGTTCAGGCCAAGAGACCCAGTACTTC. This translates into CSASPGTGYVAGGSGQETQYF.

In this sample, this clonotype turned up many times. This chain connects TRBV28 to TRBJ2-5; TRBD1 or TRBD2 may be the D gene (6 bases each). V was pared by 8 bases and J by 5 bases, with 21 bases between. The CDR3 consists of 15 residues. Per germline, CDR1 MDHEN and CDR2 SYDVKM. CDR3 loop: CASGGQGIGGETQYF. As DNA, the CDR3 is TGTGCCAGCGGGGGGCAGGGGATAGGAGGGGAGACCCAGTACTTC.

The rearrangement uses TRBV7-8 and TRBJ1-4, with D uncertain. Germline lookup yields CDR1 SGHVS and CDR2 FQNEAQ. Trimming removed 1 base from V and 8 bases from J, with 8 bases in between. This CDR3 has 13 residues. CDR3 amino acids: CASSLEAGEKLFF. CDR3 nucleotides: TGTGCCAGCAGCTTAGAAGCGGGAGAAAAACTGTTTTTT.

This clonotype was seen only a few times. This chain joins TRBV2 and TRBJ1-2; D is uncertain. Germline V lookup: CDR1 SNHLY, CDR2 FYNNEI. CDR3 size: 12 residues. V shed 7 bases and J shed 8 bases, with 14 bases lying between them. The CDR3 region has the DNA TGTGCCAGCATGGGTGGAGCTGGCGGCTACACCTTC. Translated, it gives CASMGGAGGYTF.

V gene TRBV7-2 combines with J gene TRBJ2-3; 7 bases fit TRBD2. The CDR3 sequence is 16 residues long. After removal of 5 bases from V and 4 bases from J, the junction contained 12 bases not matched to a gene. Germline V CDR1 and CDR2: SGHTA, FQGNSA. CDR3 loop: CASSPLAVQPADTQYF. The CDR3 DNA reads as TGTGCCAGCAGCCCCCTAGCGGTCCAGCCCGCAGATACGCAGTATTTT.

As concerns this clonotype: Mismatch with germline at one junction end may stem from a read error. This chain joins TRBV7-8 and TRBJ2-7; D gene uncertain. Germline CDR1 SGHVS, CDR2 FQNEAQ. CDR3 length equals 15 residues. The CDR3 DNA follows: TGTACCAGCAGCTTAGCCCCTTCCGAAACCTACGAGCAGTACTTC. Translated, it gives CTSSLAPSETYEQYF. The full variable domain, completed using reference TRBV7-8 and TRBJ2-7, is GAGVSQSPRYKVAKRGQDVALRCDPISGHVSLFWYQQALGQGPEFLTYFQNEAQLDKSGLPSDRFFAERPEGSVSTLKIQRTQQEDSAVYLCTSSLAPSETYEQYFGPGTRLTVT.

This clonotype has just a few counts. This may be a read error, as it is one base from a much larger clone. The chain links TRBV6-4 to TRBJ2-3; 7 bases line up with TRBD2. The CDR3 runs 17 residues. The germline CDR1 and CDR2 sequences are MRHNA and SNTAGT. Here the CDR3 reads CASSETVRGKDTDTQSF. DNA of the CDR3: TGTGCCAGCAGTGAGACGGTGCGGGGGAAAGACACAGATACGCAGTCTTTT.

The CDR3 region has the DNA TGTGCCAGCAGCTCCCCCGGGGGGGCGAAGACCCAGTACTTC. Translation: CASSSPGGAKTQYF. The rearrangement uses TRBV11-2 and TRBJ2-5; 8 nucleotides line up with TRBD2. Germline trimming cut 4 bases from V and 6 bases from J; bases unmatched to any gene: 7. This CDR3 region has 14 residues. Looked up from germline, CDR1 is SGHAT and CDR2 is FQNNGV.

This clonotype was observed at least ten times. The gene calls are TRBV7-6 and TRBJ2-7, with TRBD1 identical over 7 bases. CDR1 and CDR2 from the germline V gene are SGHVS and FNYEAQ. With 4 bases clipped from V and 3 bases from J, the junction kept 9 bases outside the gene matches. This CDR3 region has 15 residues. This chain's CDR3 is CASSSRQGLDYEQYF. The CDR3 DNA sequence: TGTGCCAGCAGCTCACGACAGGGTCTGGACTACGAGCAGTACTTC.

CDR3 sequence reads: CATSRDFSDRGYGYTF. In DNA, the CDR3 is TGTGCCACCAGCAGAGATTTCTCGGACAGGGGGTATGGCTACACCTTC. The chain recombines TRBV15 with TRBJ1-2; TRBD1 agrees at 10 bases. CDR3 length: 16 amino acids. Trimming at V came to 0 bases and at J to 5 bases, leaving 6 bases not matched to a gene. Germline CDR1 is LNHNV and CDR2 is YYDKDF (reference sequence).

Only one count was recorded for this clonotype. The chain employs TRBV9 and TRBJ1-3; D is unclear. The V gene lost 0 bases and the J gene lost 2 bases, with 9 bases spanning the gap. The germline CDR1 and CDR2 sequences are SGDLS and YYNGEE. The CDR3 runs to 15 residues. The CDR3 region is CASSVEHSTGNTIYF. In nucleotides, the CDR3 is TGTGCCAGCAGCGTAGAGCACAGTACTGGAAACACCATATATTTT. The variable domain in full, with the rest retrieved from reference TRBV9 and TRBJ1-3, is DSGVTQTPKHLITATGQRVTLRCSPRSGDLSVYWYQQSLDQGLQFLIQYYNGEERAKGNILERFSAQQFPDLHSELNLSSLELGDSALYFCASSVEHSTGNTIYFGEGSWLTVV.